These 19 T cell receptor beta chains were all obtained from the same sample, sequenced in a study of early T cells in non-severe SARS-CoV-2 infection. TCRdb reanalysed the 5' RACE reads using MiXCR and keeps one entry per CDR3 protein. This table has roughly 93,000 distinct CDR3 sequences, approximately 14% appearing once. The material sequenced was whole blood. The receptors stem from an adult who was a healthcare worker with PCR-confirmed SARS-CoV-2 infection or an uninfected control (not recorded which).

This clonotype was recorded many times. The J gene is TRBJ1-1, the V gene TRBV10-3; D not resolved. Germline V gives CDR1 ENHRY, CDR2 SYGVKD. The length of the CDR3 is 12 residues. The ends were cut back, 6 bases at V and 4 bases at J, with 9 bases in the middle. The CDR3 nucleotides read TGTGCCATCAGGGAGGTGAGCACTGAAGCTTTCTTT. Amino acid sequence: CAIREVSTEAFF.

This clonotype was counted a few times. The rearrangement uses TRBV5-6 and TRBJ1-4; D remains unclear. From germline, CDR1 is SGHDT and CDR2 YYEEEE. CDR3 length: 15 residues. The germline V and J ends were trimmed by 4 bases and 7 bases, with 17 bases remaining between them. In nucleotides, the CDR3 is TGTGCCAGCAGCGTGGATAGGCCCGGATTTGAAAAACTGTTTTTT. It is translated as CASSVDRPGFEKLFF.

CDR3 sequence (DNA): TGTGCCAGCAGCCTCGGACAGGGGATACCAGGGGAGCAGTTCTTC. Its translation: CASSLGQGIPGEQFF. The rearrangement links TRBV7-8 to TRBJ2-1, with 9 bases identical to TRBD1. The CDR3 length is 15 residues. Germline V gene data show CDR1 as SGHVS and CDR2 as FQNEAQ. With 5 bases clipped from V and 10 bases from J, the junction kept 12 bases outside the gene matches.

This clonotype came up a few times. V gene TRBV20-1 combines with J gene TRBJ1-2; TRBD1 aligns across 8 bases. The CDR3 has 14 residues. With V trimmed by 7 bases and J by 0 bases, 7 bases remained unmatched. Looked up from germline, CDR1 is DFQATT and CDR2 is SNEGSKA (reference sequence). This chain's CDR3 is CSVVDRATNYGYTF. As DNA, the CDR3 is TGCAGTGTTGTGGACAGGGCGACTAACTATGGCTACACCTTC.

This sequence joins TRBV7-3 and TRBJ1-2; D is possibly TRBD1 (5 bases). The CDR3 contains 13 residues. Germline CDR1 and CDR2: SGHTA and FQGTGA. With 5 bases removed from V and 4 bases from J, the gap between germline ends came to 11 bases. CDR3 bases: TGTGCCAGCAGCCCCAGGAGGGGCTATGGCTACACCTTC. This gives the protein CASSPRRGYGYTF.

The J gene is TRBJ2-3, the V gene TRBV9; TRBD2 aligns across 11 bases. Germline trimming cut 4 bases from V and 13 bases from J; bases unmatched to any gene: 14. The CDR3 spans 15 residues. The germline CDR1 and CDR2 sequences are SGDLS and YYNGEE. The CDR3 region is CASSPIAGGPLREYF. The CDR3 DNA reads TGTGCCAGCAGCCCAATAGCGGGGGGGCCCCTCCGGGAGTATTTT. Filled out from reference TRBV9 and TRBJ2-3, the complete variable domain reads DSGVTQTPKHLITATGQRVTLRCSPRSGDLSVYWYQQSLDQGLQFLIQYYNGEERAKGNILERFSAQQFPDLHSELNLSSLELGDSALYFCASSPIAGGPLREYFGPGTRLTVL.

This clonotype was observed at least ten times. This rearrangement joins TRBV19 to TRBJ1-2; D is unresolved. This CDR3 is 14 amino acids long. Deletions cut 4 bases from V and 0 bases from J, with 9 bases between. The germline CDR1 and CDR2 sequences are LNHDA and SQIVND (reference sequence). The DNA for the CDR3 is TGTGCCAGTAGTACGAGGATAACTAACTATGGCTACACCTTC. Protein product: CASSTRITNYGYTF.

The chain couples TRBV29-1 to TRBJ1-2; D not certain. With 3 bases removed from V and 6 bases from J, the gap between germline ends came to 5 bases. This CDR3 contains 10 residues. Germline CDR1 SQVTM, CDR2 ANQGSEA. The CDR3 sequence: CSVDVDGYTF. DNA of the CDR3: TGCAGCGTTGATGTGGATGGCTACACCTTC.

This clonotype appeared a few times. The V and J genes are TRBV20-1 and TRBJ1-1; maybe TRBD1 (5 bases). V lost 3 bases to trimming and J lost 3 bases, with 11 bases between them. Germline V lookup: CDR1 DFQATT, CDR2 SNEGSKA (reference sequence). This CDR3 region has 13 residues. In DNA, the CDR3 is TGCAGTGCTAGCGTGGGGGTGTACACTGAAGCTTTCTTT. Translating gives CSASVGVYTEAFF.

This clonotype occurred many times. V gene TRBV7-7 combines with J gene TRBJ2-5; D might be TRBD1 (6 bases). Trimming pared 5 bases from V and 4 bases from J, leaving 11 bases between. This CDR3 has 13 residues. Per germline, CDR1 SSHAT and CDR2 FNYEAQ (reference sequence). The CDR3, as DNA: TGTGCCAGCAGCACAGGGATTGGAGAGACCCAGTACTTC. Translated: CASSTGIGETQYF.

This clonotype came up many times. The genes are TRBV5-1 and TRBJ1-1; no clear D. Trimming took off 0 bases at V and 2 bases at J, with 8 bases between the two ends. The CDR3 is 14 amino acids. Germline values: CDR1 SGHRS, CDR2 YFSETQ. The CDR3 nucleotides are TGCGCCAGCAGCTTGGGCTCCGGAAACACTGAAGCTTTCTTT. Protein: CASSLGSGNTEAFF. The full variable domain, with the rest looked up from reference TRBV5-1 and TRBJ1-1, is KAGVTQTPRYLIKTRGQQVTLSCSPISGHRSVSWYQQTPGQGLQFLFEYFSETQRNKGNFPGRFSGRQFSNSRSEMNVSTLELGDSALYLCASSLGSGNTEAFFGQGTRLTVV.

The chain links TRBV9 to TRBJ1-1, with D possibly TRBD1 on 5 matching bases. The length of the CDR3 is 15 residues. V lost 3 bases and J 3 bases, leaving 15 bases between the germline ends. The germline V gene has CDR1 SGDLS and CDR2 YYNGEE. The DNA for the CDR3 is TGTGCCAGCAGCGCAAGGCGGTTGGGGGACACTGAAGCTTTCTTT. Protein: CASSARRLGDTEAFF.

The rearrangement uses TRBV12-3 or TRBV12-4 and TRBJ2-2; 7 bases line up with TRBD1. J lost 2 bases, V lost 6 bases, and 6 bases had no gene match. The CDR3 spans 15 residues. CDR3 in amino acids: CASSKQGQNTGELFF. In DNA, the CDR3 is TGTGCCAGCAGCAAACAGGGGCAAAACACCGGGGAGCTGTTTTTT.

This clonotype was seen ten or more times. V and J are TRBV7-2 and TRBJ1-6; tentative D call: TRBD1 (5 bases). In germline, CDR1 is SGHTA, CDR2 FQGNSA. The CDR3 spans 16 residues. V was cut by 1 base and J by 9 bases, with 16 bases left in between. The CDR3 loop reads CASSLDPPGAGSPLHF. CDR3 in DNA: TGTGCCAGCAGCTTAGACCCCCCCGGGGCGGGTTCACCCCTCCACTTT.

This clonotype was counted many times. The chain combines TRBV20-1 with TRBJ1-1; D may be TRBD1 (6 bases). Trimming stripped 3 bases from V and 2 bases from J, with 10 bases between. The CDR3 consists of 13 residues. Germline-derived CDR1 and CDR2 are DFQATT and SNEGSKA (reference sequence). The CDR3 nucleotides read TGCAGTGCTAGTCAAGGGGGAAACACTGAAGCTTTCTTT. It encodes CSASQGGNTEAFF.

CDR3 in amino acids: CASSLPHGGITDTQYF. CDR3 in DNA: TGTGCCAGCAGCTTGCCCCACGGGGGTATCACAGATACGCAGTATTTT. The chain combines TRBV5-8 with TRBJ2-3, with a possible D match to TRBD2 (6 bases). The germline V gene has CDR1 SGHTS and CDR2 YDEGEE. The CDR3 is 16 amino acids. V was cut by 1 base and J by 2 bases, with 14 bases left in between.

V and J are TRBV3-1 and TRBJ2-1; D unresolved. CDR3 size: 14 residues. The germline V gene has CDR1 LGHDT and CDR2 YNNKEL (reference sequence). Trimming removed 6 bases at V and 5 bases at J, with 14 bases between. CDR3 residues: CASSASYLNNEQFF. The CDR3 DNA is TGTGCCAGCAGTGCCTCCTATCTAAACAATGAGCAGTTCTTC.

This clonotype appeared a few times. The chain links TRBV20-1 to TRBJ1-1; D call uncertain. V lost 3 bases and J 2 bases, leaving 7 bases between the germline ends. The CDR3 contains 12 residues. CDR1 DFQATT and CDR2 SNEGSKA come from the germline V gene (reference sequence). The CDR3, as DNA: TGCAGTGCTAGTCGAGGAAACACTGAAGCTTTCTTT. Its translation is CSASRGNTEAFF.

This clonotype was counted between two and nine times. The chain is built from TRBV4-1 and TRBJ1-1, with a weak D call TRBD1 (5 bases). CDR3 size: 14 residues. Trimming removed 4 bases at V and 1 base at J, with 10 bases between. Per the germline V gene, CDR1 is MGHRA and CDR2 is YSYEKL. The CDR3 bases are TGCGCCAGCAGCCCCCGGACAACGAACACTGAAGCTTTCTTT. Translating it yields CASSPRTTNTEAFF.